This T cell receptor beta chain was sequenced during a study of T cells in Graves' hyperthyroidism and ophthalmopathy. Study-level points and caveats: Most thyroid-expanded clonotypes above 0.001 were also found in blood.

V was shortened by 0 bases and J by 0 bases, with 6 bases between the two germline ends. This CDR3 is built from 15 residues. Germline CDR1 and CDR2: SGHKS and YYEKEE (reference sequence). The TCR beta CDR3 regions underwent amplification using RNA transcripts as the source. TCR CDR3 underwent first-round RT-PCR with the HTBI primer set. A single record per CDR3 protein comes from TCRdb applying MiXCR to the multiplex PCR reads. Here the sample spans around 270,000 distinct CDR3 sequences, approximately 18% being singletons. A remark on this clonotype: Its antigen is undetermined.

Sequenced: blood. The chain has TRBV5-5 and TRBJ1-4; no reliable D call. The origin of this receptor is a man aged 45-60 years with Graves' ophthalmopathy. CDR3 region: CASSLAVSTNEKLFF. The CDR3 bases are TGTGCCAGCAGCTTGGCAGTCTCAACTAATGAAAAACTGTTTTTT.